This note documents a single T cell receptor (beta chain) sequence. The data derive from a study of glioma-infiltrating T cells after dendritic cell vaccination. Sequencing was performed with immunoSEQ multiplex PCR; in TCRdb, only in-frame clones are kept and a portion is missing. The sample lists about 64,000 clones; 82% were seen once. V was trimmed by 3 bases and J by 6 bases, leaving 13 bases between them. The CDR3 is 14 residues long. The germline gives CDR1 MNHEY, CDR2 SMNVEV (reference sequence). This chain links TRBV27 with TRBJ2-3, with a tentative D call TRBD1 (5 bases). The sequences come from blood, collected before dendritic cell vaccination. The source is a human donor with glioblastoma. CDR3 loop: CASSFQGTADTQYF. The CDR3 DNA reads as TGTGCCAGCAGTTTTCAGGGCACGGCTGATACGCAGTATTTT.